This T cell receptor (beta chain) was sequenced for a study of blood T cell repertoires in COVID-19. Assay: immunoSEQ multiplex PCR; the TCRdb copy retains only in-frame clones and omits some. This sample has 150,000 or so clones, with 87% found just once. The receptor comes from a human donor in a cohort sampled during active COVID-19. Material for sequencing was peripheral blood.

The CDR3 DNA follows: TGTGCCAGCAGTGAACTAGACAGGGGGAATCCCTACGAGCAGTACTTC. Protein sequence: CASSELDRGNPYEQYF. The chain is built from TRBV6-1 and TRBJ2-7, with 9 bases fitting TRBD1. Germline V gene data show CDR1 as MNHNS and CDR2 as SASEGT. V gave up 2 bases and J gave up 2 bases; unmatched junction bases: 7. The CDR3 runs to 16 residues.